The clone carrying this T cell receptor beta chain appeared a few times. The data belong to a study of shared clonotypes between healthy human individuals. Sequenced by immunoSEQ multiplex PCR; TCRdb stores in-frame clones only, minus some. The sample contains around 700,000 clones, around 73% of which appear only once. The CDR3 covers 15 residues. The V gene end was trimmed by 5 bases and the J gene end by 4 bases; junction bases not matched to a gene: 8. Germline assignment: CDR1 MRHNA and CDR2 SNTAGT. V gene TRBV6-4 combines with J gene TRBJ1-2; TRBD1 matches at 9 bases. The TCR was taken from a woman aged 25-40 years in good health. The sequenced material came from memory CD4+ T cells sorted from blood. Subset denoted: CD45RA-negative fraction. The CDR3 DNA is TGTGCCAGCAGTCCGGGACAGGGCGTACGCTATGGCTACACCTTC. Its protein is CASSPGQGVRYGYTF.